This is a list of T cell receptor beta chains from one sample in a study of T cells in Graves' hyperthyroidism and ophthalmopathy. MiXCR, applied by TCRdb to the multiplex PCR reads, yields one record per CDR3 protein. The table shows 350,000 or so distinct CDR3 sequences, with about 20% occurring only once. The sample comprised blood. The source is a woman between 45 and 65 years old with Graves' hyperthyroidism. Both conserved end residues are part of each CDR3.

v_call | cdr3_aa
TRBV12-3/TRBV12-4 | CASRASARANYGYTF
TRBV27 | CASRGPYGYTF
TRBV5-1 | CASSPGYVGTDTQYF
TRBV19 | CASSYFSGGSKNIQYF
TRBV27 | CASSPGTGSPDTQYF
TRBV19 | CASTGQGTDTQYF
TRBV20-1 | CSAMTGLGFTDTQYF
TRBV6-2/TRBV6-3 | CASSSGGKETQYF
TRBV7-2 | CASSLGAGSGGPVTDTQYF
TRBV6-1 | CASRSSNEQFF
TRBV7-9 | CASSFRLFETQYF
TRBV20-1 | CSAREDTHTEAFF
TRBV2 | CASSDWRGGTGELFF
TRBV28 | CASSAHTPPGEQYF
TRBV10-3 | CATRDRGTEAFF
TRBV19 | CASHPVVLGGGRTEAFF
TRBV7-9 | CASSLAPLVEQYF
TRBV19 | CASSRGGTSNTEAFF
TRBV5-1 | CASSPAGTGGTEAFF
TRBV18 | CASSQGTGTLAEAFF
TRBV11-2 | CASSQRWRELFF
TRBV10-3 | CAIRPGTSGNEQFF
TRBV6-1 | CASSEGTGGNYEQYF
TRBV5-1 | CASSFGGEQYF
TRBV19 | CASRPVGMSYNEQFF
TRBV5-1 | CASSFRDGNTGELFF
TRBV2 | CASSGSGGAKDTQYF
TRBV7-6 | CASSRGLAGVNEQFF
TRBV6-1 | CASSRAAAGKNIQYF
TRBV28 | CASSSLWGLAGGRTSTDTQYF
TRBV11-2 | CASSLLGPMNTEAFF
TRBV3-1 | CASSQGLDSRQETQYF
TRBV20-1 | CSASKGTNEKLFF
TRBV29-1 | CSVESLEGSYEQYF
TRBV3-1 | CASSSGLAGGEAGELFF